A selection of T cell receptor beta chains follows, all from one sample in a study of shared clonotypes between healthy human individuals. The protocol was immunoSEQ multiplex PCR, while the TCRdb copy is restricted to in-frame clones and leaves out a portion. The sample contains over 2,000,000 clones, around 93% of which appear only once. Sequences were obtained from naive CD8+ T cells from PBMCs. The receptors stem from a man aged 18 to 29 in good health. Some clones in this sample may be carry-over from other donors' samples. Each CDR3 is given without its conserved first and last residue.

V gene	J gene	CDR3 protein
TRBV7-9	TRBJ2-7	ASSLGVSGFRYEQY
TRBV9	TRBJ2-5	ASSVAQGRWSGETQY
TRBV5-6	TRBJ2-5	ASSPTGWETQY
TRBV28	TRBJ2-1	ASSPRLAGSYNEQF
TRBV5-1	TRBJ2-6	ASSPDRPLISGANVLT
TRBV9	TRBJ2-1	ASTKTGTVDEQF
TRBV6-6	TRBJ1-4	ASSYGFNEKLF
TRBV6-5	TRBJ1-1	ASSLIGPNTEAF
TRBV4-1	TRBJ1-1	ASSQTGGSAEAF
TRBV7-6	TRBJ2-7	ASTVGTGPGEQY
TRBV7-2	TRBJ2-7	ASSLYELPEQY
TRBV28	TRBJ2-1	ASSRPRGAEQF